The rows below give T cell receptor beta chains drawn from one sample of a study of human T cells and chemical hapten exposure. MiXCR was run by TCRdb on the RACE reads, yielding one entry per CDR3 protein. The sample includes 30,000 or so distinct CDR3 sequences, about 5% of them seen just once. The material was whole blood, obtained in connection with sensitization to the hapten diphenylcyclopropenone (DPC). The receptors stem from a man aged 30 to 45 with alopecia areata. Some clones in this sample may be carry-over from other donors' samples. Each CDR3 is given with its conserved first and last residue. Each record gives: V gene, J gene, D gene, CDR3 length, clone size, CDR3 DNA, CDR3 protein. A D gene is named only where the DNA matches it firmly. Size is omitted from some rows. Given values are once, few, many or a class for expanded clones.

V gene: TRBV29-1
J gene: TRBJ1-1
D gene: .
CDR3 length: 11
clone size: many
CDR3 DNA: TGCAGCGTTGCAGACCTGGGGGAAGCTTTCTTT
CDR3 protein: CSVADLGEAFF

V gene: TRBV16
J gene: TRBJ1-2
D gene: .
CDR3 length: 15
clone size: many
CDR3 DNA: TGTGCCAGCAGCCAATTCCCAAGGGGGGACTATGGCTACACCTTC
CDR3 protein: CASSQFPRGDYGYTF

V gene: TRBV6-2/TRBV6-3
J gene: TRBJ2-7
D gene: .
CDR3 length: 14
clone size: many
CDR3 DNA: TGTGCCAGCAGTTACCTCCTCGAGCCCTACGAGCAGTACTTC
CDR3 protein: CASSYLLEPYEQYF

V gene: TRBV11-2
J gene: TRBJ2-3
D gene: .
CDR3 length: 14
clone size: many
CDR3 DNA: TGTGCCAGCAGTGAAGGGGGTGGCACAGATACGCAGTATTTT
CDR3 protein: CASSEGGGTDTQYF

V gene: TRBV9
J gene: TRBJ2-7
D gene: .
CDR3 length: 14
clone size: many
CDR3 DNA: TGTGCCAGCAGCGTAGCTACCCTCTCCTACGAGCAGTACTTC
CDR3 protein: CASSVATLSYEQYF

V gene: TRBV29-1
J gene: TRBJ1-1
D gene: .
CDR3 length: 11
clone size: .
CDR3 DNA: TGCAGCGGATCAACGGACACTGAAGCTTTCTTT
CDR3 protein: CSGSTDTEAFF

V gene: TRBV7-2
J gene: TRBJ2-4
D gene: .
CDR3 length: 13
clone size: many
CDR3 DNA: TGTGCCAGCAGCTTAGATGGGCCAGACATTCAGTACTTC
CDR3 protein: CASSLDGPDIQYF

V gene: TRBV9
J gene: TRBJ2-5
D gene: .
CDR3 length: 14
clone size: many
CDR3 DNA: TGTGCCAGCAGCTCCACGTCCCAAGCAGAGACCCAGTACTTC
CDR3 protein: CASSSTSQAETQYF

V gene: TRBV4-3
J gene: TRBJ2-1
D gene: TRBD2
CDR3 length: 17
clone size: many
CDR3 DNA: TGCGCCAGCAGCCAAAGGGAAGGACTAGCGGGAACCAATGAGCAGTTCTTC
CDR3 protein: CASSQREGLAGTNEQFF

V gene: TRBV5-1
J gene: TRBJ2-7
D gene: .
CDR3 length: 15
clone size: few
CDR3 DNA: TGCGCCAGCAGCTTAGGGACTTCAGACGCGGGGGAGCAGTACTTC
CDR3 protein: CASSLGTSDAGEQYF

V gene: TRBV12-3/TRBV12-4
J gene: TRBJ2-3
D gene: .
CDR3 length: 14
clone size: many
CDR3 DNA: TGTGCCAGCAGTACACTAGCACTCAGAGATACGCAGTATTTT
CDR3 protein: CASSTLALRDTQYF

V gene: TRBV6-1
J gene: TRBJ2-3
D gene: .
CDR3 length: 11
clone size: many
CDR3 DNA: TGTGCCAGCGGGGACTGGATAGGGCAGTATTTT
CDR3 protein: CASGDWIGQYF

V gene: TRBV6-2/TRBV6-3
J gene: TRBJ1-1
D gene: .
CDR3 length: 15
clone size: many
CDR3 DNA: TGTGCCAGCACCGAAGGGGGGGCCGGTTACACTGAAGCTTTCTTT
CDR3 protein: CASTEGGAGYTEAFF

V gene: TRBV28
J gene: TRBJ2-6
D gene: TRBD1
CDR3 length: 18
clone size: many
CDR3 DNA: TGTGCCAGCAGTCCGGGACAGGGTGCTAGCTCTGGGGCCAACGTCCTGACTTTC
CDR3 protein: CASSPGQGASSGANVLTF

V gene: TRBV11-2
J gene: TRBJ2-3
D gene: .
CDR3 length: 14
clone size: many
CDR3 DNA: TGTGCCAGCAGCTTAGTCGGGACCCCAGATACGCAGTATTTT
CDR3 protein: CASSLVGTPDTQYF

V gene: TRBV5-6
J gene: TRBJ2-1
D gene: .
CDR3 length: 16
clone size: many
CDR3 DNA: TGTGCCAGCAGCTTGGTGGTCGGGGTGGTTCGCAATGAGCAGTTCTTC
CDR3 protein: CASSLVVGVVRNEQFF

V gene: TRBV5-4
J gene: TRBJ2-5
D gene: .
CDR3 length: 14
clone size: many
CDR3 DNA: TGTGCCAGCAGCCTGTACTTAGCGGAAGAGACCCAGTACTTC
CDR3 protein: CASSLYLAEETQYF

V gene: TRBV7-2
J gene: TRBJ2-3
D gene: TRBD2
CDR3 length: 16
clone size: many
CDR3 DNA: TGTGCCAGCAGCCTTAGGTCTAGCGGGGGAGGGGATACGCAGTATTTT
CDR3 protein: CASSLRSSGGGDTQYF

V gene: TRBV9
J gene: TRBJ2-3
D gene: .
CDR3 length: 15
clone size: many
CDR3 DNA: TGTGCCAGCAGCCTGGGGGCGATCAGCACAGATACGCAGTATTTT
CDR3 protein: CASSLGAISTDTQYF

V gene: TRBV29-1
J gene: TRBJ2-5
D gene: .
CDR3 length: 14
clone size: many
CDR3 DNA: TGCAGCGTTGCAGGACCTAACGGAGGGGAGACCCAGTACTTC
CDR3 protein: CSVAGPNGGETQYF

V gene: TRBV6-5
J gene: TRBJ2-7
D gene: TRBD1
CDR3 length: 17
clone size: many
CDR3 DNA: TGTGCCAGCAGTTACCGTGAGCATGACAGGGGGTTCTACGAGCAGTACTTC
CDR3 protein: CASSYREHDRGFYEQYF

V gene: TRBV29-1
J gene: TRBJ2-1
D gene: .
CDR3 length: 14
clone size: many
CDR3 DNA: TGCAGCGTTGAAGAAGGAATTAGTCGGAATGAGCAGTTCTTC
CDR3 protein: CSVEEGISRNEQFF

V gene: TRBV6-2/TRBV6-3
J gene: TRBJ2-3
D gene: .
CDR3 length: 12
clone size: many
CDR3 DNA: TGTGCCAGCAGCCCGAGACCAGATACGCAGTATTTT
CDR3 protein: CASSPRPDTQYF

V gene: TRBV7-9
J gene: TRBJ2-3
D gene: TRBD2
CDR3 length: 14
clone size: many
CDR3 DNA: TGTGCCAGCAGCTTGGCGGGGGTCACAGATACGCAGTATTTT
CDR3 protein: CASSLAGVTDTQYF

V gene: TRBV3-1
J gene: TRBJ1-1
D gene: TRBD1
CDR3 length: 15
clone size: many
CDR3 DNA: TGTGCCAGCAGCCACCCCGGACAGGGCAACACTGAAGCTTTCTTT
CDR3 protein: CASSHPGQGNTEAFF

V gene: TRBV6-5
J gene: TRBJ2-5
D gene: .
CDR3 length: 14
clone size: many
CDR3 DNA: TGTGCCAGCAGTCTAACAGGGAACCAAGAGACCCAGTACTTC
CDR3 protein: CASSLTGNQETQYF

V gene: TRBV29-1
J gene: TRBJ2-1
D gene: TRBD2
CDR3 length: 15
clone size: many
CDR3 DNA: TGCAGCGTTGAAGGACTAGCGGGGAACAACAATGAGCAGTTCTTC
CDR3 protein: CSVEGLAGNNNEQFF

V gene: TRBV14
J gene: TRBJ1-6
D gene: .
CDR3 length: 15
clone size: once
CDR3 DNA: TGTGCCAGCAGCCAAAGGGGGAGCTATAATTCACCCCTCCACTTT
CDR3 protein: CASSQRGSYNSPLHF

V gene: TRBV3-1
J gene: TRBJ2-2
D gene: TRBD2
CDR3 length: 21
clone size: many
CDR3 DNA: TGTGCCAGCAGCTTCTGGACTAGCGGGAACGCGAACACCGGGGAGCTGTTTGAGCTGTCTTTT
CDR3 protein: CASSFWTSGNANTGELFELSF

V gene: TRBV4-3
J gene: TRBJ2-1
D gene: .
CDR3 length: 13
clone size: .
CDR3 DNA: TGCGCCAGCAGCCAAGATCGAGGGCCGGAGCAGTTCTTC
CDR3 protein: CASSQDRGPEQFF

V gene: TRBV29-1
J gene: TRBJ2-2
D gene: TRBD1
CDR3 length: 15
clone size: many
CDR3 DNA: TGCAGCGTTGAGGGACAGGGCTCCTCCACCGGGGAGCTGTTTTTT
CDR3 protein: CSVEGQGSSTGELFF

V gene: TRBV6-2/TRBV6-3
J gene: TRBJ2-7
D gene: .
CDR3 length: 11
clone size: .
CDR3 DNA: TGTGCCAGCAGCCGCCGTGGCGAGCAGTACTTC
CDR3 protein: CASSRRGEQYF

V gene: TRBV2
J gene: TRBJ2-5
D gene: .
CDR3 length: 14
clone size: many
CDR3 DNA: TGTGCCAGCAGTGAAAGTCCAGGGCAAGAGACCCAGTACTTC
CDR3 protein: CASSESPGQETQYF

V gene: TRBV7-9
J gene: TRBJ2-3
D gene: TRBD2
CDR3 length: 18
clone size: many
CDR3 DNA: TGTGCCAGCAGCTCTCCGGCGGGGAGCGGGGGGGCTGGAGATACGCAGTATTTT
CDR3 protein: CASSSPAGSGGAGDTQYF

V gene: TRBV6-6
J gene: TRBJ1-1
D gene: .
CDR3 length: 13
clone size: many
CDR3 DNA: TGTGCCAGCAGCCTGACACTGAACACTGAAGCTTTCTTT
CDR3 protein: CASSLTLNTEAFF

V gene: TRBV24-1
J gene: TRBJ2-1
D gene: .
CDR3 length: 13
clone size: many
CDR3 DNA: TGTGCCACCAGTGATTCCTCCTACAATGAGCAGTTCTTC
CDR3 protein: CATSDSSYNEQFF

V gene: TRBV19
J gene: TRBJ1-5
D gene: TRBD1
CDR3 length: 16
clone size: many
CDR3 DNA: TGTGCCAGTAGACCCGGGGACAGGGATAGCAATCAACCCCAGCATTTT
CDR3 protein: CASRPGDRDSNQPQHF

V gene: TRBV7-9
J gene: TRBJ2-3
D gene: TRBD2
CDR3 length: 15
clone size: many
CDR3 DNA: TGTGCCAGCAGCTTAGTTGCGGGGGGCACAGATACGCAGTATTTT
CDR3 protein: CASSLVAGGTDTQYF

V gene: TRBV20-1
J gene: TRBJ2-7
D gene: .
CDR3 length: 13
clone size: many
CDR3 DNA: TGCAGTGCTGTCAGACCAGGTAACTACGAGCAGTACTTC
CDR3 protein: CSAVRPGNYEQYF

V gene: TRBV5-5
J gene: TRBJ1-2
D gene: TRBD1
CDR3 length: 16
clone size: many
CDR3 DNA: TGTGCCAGCAGCTTGGCTCCCACAGGGGGCGCGGATGGCTACACCTTC
CDR3 protein: CASSLAPTGGADGYTF

V gene: TRBV6-1
J gene: TRBJ1-4
D gene: .
CDR3 length: 14
clone size: .
CDR3 DNA: TGTGCCAGCAGTGAATGGAGGGCTAATGAAAAACTGTTTTTT
CDR3 protein: CASSEWRANEKLFF

V gene: TRBV6-6
J gene: TRBJ2-2
D gene: .
CDR3 length: 13
clone size: many
CDR3 DNA: TGTGCCAGCGGGACGGGGCTCACCGGGGAGCTGTTTTTT
CDR3 protein: CASGTGLTGELFF

V gene: TRBV5-5
J gene: TRBJ2-7
D gene: .
CDR3 length: 15
clone size: few
CDR3 DNA: TGTGCCAGCAGCGCTGGCCTTTCAAGCACCTACGAGCAGTACTTC
CDR3 protein: CASSAGLSSTYEQYF

V gene: TRBV19
J gene: TRBJ1-4
D gene: .
CDR3 length: 16
clone size: many
CDR3 DNA: TGTGCCAGTAGTACAAGGTGGGAGCCAACTAATGAAAAACTGTTTTTT
CDR3 protein: CASSTRWEPTNEKLFF

V gene: TRBV24-1
J gene: TRBJ2-5
D gene: .
CDR3 length: 14
clone size: many
CDR3 DNA: TGTGCCACCAGCACGGCGGATGTTGGGGAGACCCAGTACTTC
CDR3 protein: CATSTADVGETQYF

V gene: TRBV29-1
J gene: TRBJ1-4
D gene: .
CDR3 length: 13
clone size: many
CDR3 DNA: TGCAGCGTTGGGTCCGCTAATGGCGAAAAACTGTTTTTT
CDR3 protein: CSVGSANGEKLFF

V gene: TRBV19
J gene: TRBJ1-2
D gene: .
CDR3 length: 14
clone size: many
CDR3 DNA: TGTGCCAGTAGTCCCTCAGGGTTTAGGGATGGCTACACCTTC
CDR3 protein: CASSPSGFRDGYTF

V gene: TRBV12-3/TRBV12-4
J gene: TRBJ2-3
D gene: .
CDR3 length: 15
clone size: .
CDR3 DNA: TGTGTCAGCAGGGCTTTCGTTGGGGCCACAGATACGCAGTATTTT
CDR3 protein: CVSRAFVGATDTQYF

V gene: TRBV4-3
J gene: TRBJ2-5
D gene: .
CDR3 length: 13
clone size: many
CDR3 DNA: TGCGCCAGCAGCCAAGACGGGACTCAGACCCAGTACTTC
CDR3 protein: CASSQDGTQTQYF

V gene: TRBV7-3
J gene: TRBJ2-2
D gene: .
CDR3 length: 16
clone size: many
CDR3 DNA: TGTGCCAGCAGCTTAGAGTCGGCGGGGAACACCGGGGAGCTGTTTTTT
CDR3 protein: CASSLESAGNTGELFF

V gene: TRBV6-2/TRBV6-3
J gene: TRBJ2-2
D gene: .
CDR3 length: 18
clone size: many
CDR3 DNA: TGTGCCAGCAGGCCCGGGCCAGGGTTTCACGCGAACACCGGGGAGCTGTTTTTT
CDR3 protein: CASRPGPGFHANTGELFF

V gene: TRBV9
J gene: TRBJ1-2
D gene: TRBD1
CDR3 length: 14
clone size: many
CDR3 DNA: TGTGCCAGCAGCCCGGGACAGGGAGACTATGGCTACACCTTC
CDR3 protein: CASSPGQGDYGYTF

V gene: TRBV19
J gene: TRBJ2-1
D gene: .
CDR3 length: 13
clone size: many
CDR3 DNA: TGTGCCAGTAGTACCGGGACCTACAATGAGCAGTTCTTC
CDR3 protein: CASSTGTYNEQFF

V gene: TRBV5-1
J gene: TRBJ2-5
D gene: TRBD1
CDR3 length: 15
clone size: many
CDR3 DNA: TGCGCCAGCAGCAGCCAGGGACAGGGCCAAGAGACCCAGTACTTC
CDR3 protein: CASSSQGQGQETQYF

V gene: TRBV12-5
J gene: TRBJ2-3
D gene: .
CDR3 length: 13
clone size: many
CDR3 DNA: TGTGCTAGTGGTTCCGACCTCACAGATACGCAGTATTTT
CDR3 protein: CASGSDLTDTQYF

V gene: TRBV6-5
J gene: TRBJ1-2
D gene: .
CDR3 length: 16
clone size: many
CDR3 DNA: TGTGCCAGCAGTTACTCGGCCTTCAGGACATGGGATGGCTACACCTTC
CDR3 protein: CASSYSAFRTWDGYTF

V gene: TRBV19
J gene: TRBJ1-5
D gene: TRBD1
CDR3 length: 14
clone size: many
CDR3 DNA: TGTGCCAGTACGAGGGACAGGGTAAGTCAGCCCCAGCATTTT
CDR3 protein: CASTRDRVSQPQHF

V gene: TRBV27
J gene: TRBJ2-7
D gene: TRBD1
CDR3 length: 14
clone size: many
CDR3 DNA: TGTGCCAGCAGTTTAGGACAGGGGATCGGCGAGCAGTACTTC
CDR3 protein: CASSLGQGIGEQYF

V gene: TRBV6-6
J gene: TRBJ1-2
D gene: .
CDR3 length: 14
clone size: many
CDR3 DNA: TGTGCCAGCAGTGACGGGACTGCATTTCGGGGCTACACCTTC
CDR3 protein: CASSDGTAFRGYTF

V gene: TRBV21-1
J gene: TRBJ2-1
D gene: .
CDR3 length: 17
clone size: many
CDR3 DNA: TGTGCCAGCAGCAAACCGACATCTAGCGGGCGCTACAATGAGCAGTTCTTC
CDR3 protein: CASSKPTSSGRYNEQFF